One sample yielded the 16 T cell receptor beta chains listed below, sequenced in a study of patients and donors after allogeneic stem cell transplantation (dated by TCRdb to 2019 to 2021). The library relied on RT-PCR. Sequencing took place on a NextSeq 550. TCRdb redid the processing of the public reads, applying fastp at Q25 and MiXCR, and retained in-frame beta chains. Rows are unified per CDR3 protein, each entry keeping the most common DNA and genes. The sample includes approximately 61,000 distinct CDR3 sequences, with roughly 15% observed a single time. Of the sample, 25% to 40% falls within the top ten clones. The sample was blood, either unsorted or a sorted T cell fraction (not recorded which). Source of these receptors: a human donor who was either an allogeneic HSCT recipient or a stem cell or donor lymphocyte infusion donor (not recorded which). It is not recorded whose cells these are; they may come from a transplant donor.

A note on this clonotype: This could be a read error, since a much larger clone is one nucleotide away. CDR3 amino acids: CVSSLTGSFGKLFF. For the CDR3, the DNA is TGTGTCAGCAGTCTGACAGGGTCCTTCGGGAAACTGTTTTTT. This chain links TRBV12-3 or TRBV12-4 with TRBJ1-4; 7 nucleotides align to TRBD1. The CDR3 contains 14 residues.

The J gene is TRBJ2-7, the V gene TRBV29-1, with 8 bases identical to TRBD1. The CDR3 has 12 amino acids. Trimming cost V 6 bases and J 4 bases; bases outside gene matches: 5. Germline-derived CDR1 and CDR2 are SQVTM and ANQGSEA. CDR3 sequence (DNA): TGCAGCGTAGGGGACAGGAAGTACGAGCAGTACTTC. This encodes CSVGDRKYEQYF.

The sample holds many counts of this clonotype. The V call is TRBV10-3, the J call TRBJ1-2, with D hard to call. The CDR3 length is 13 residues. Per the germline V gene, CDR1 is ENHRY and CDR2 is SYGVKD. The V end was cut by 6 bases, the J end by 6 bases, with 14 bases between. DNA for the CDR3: TGTGCCATCAGCCCAGGAGGCGCGAATGGCTACACCTTC. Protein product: CAISPGGANGYTF.

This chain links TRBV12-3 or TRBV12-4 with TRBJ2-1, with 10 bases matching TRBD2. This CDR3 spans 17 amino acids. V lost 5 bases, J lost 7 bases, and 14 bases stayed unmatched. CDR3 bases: TGTGCCAGCAGTCCTCCAGTAGCGGGAGGTAGGGGTAATGAGCAGTTCTTC. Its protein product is CASSPPVAGGRGNEQFF.

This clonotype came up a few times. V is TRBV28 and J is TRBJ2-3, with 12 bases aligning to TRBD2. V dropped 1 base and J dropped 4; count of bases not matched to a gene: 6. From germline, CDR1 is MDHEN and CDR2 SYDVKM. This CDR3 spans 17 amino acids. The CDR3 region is CASSLFRGLAGSDTQYF. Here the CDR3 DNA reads TGTGCCAGCAGTTTATTCCGGGGACTAGCGGGTTCAGATACGCAGTATTTT.

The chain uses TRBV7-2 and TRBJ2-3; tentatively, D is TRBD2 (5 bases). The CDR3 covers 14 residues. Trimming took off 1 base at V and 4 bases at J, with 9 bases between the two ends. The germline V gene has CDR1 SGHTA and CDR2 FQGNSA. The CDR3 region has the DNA TGTGCCAGCAGCTTAGGGGCCGGGGCAGATACGCAGTATTTT. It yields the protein CASSLGAGADTQYF.

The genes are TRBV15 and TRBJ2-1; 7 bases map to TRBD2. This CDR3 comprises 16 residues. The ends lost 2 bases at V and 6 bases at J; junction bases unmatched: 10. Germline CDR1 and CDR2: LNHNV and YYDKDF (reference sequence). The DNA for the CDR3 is TGTGCCACCAGCAGACTGACTAGCTTGCCTGTCAATGAGCAGTTCTTC. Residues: CATSRLTSLPVNEQFF. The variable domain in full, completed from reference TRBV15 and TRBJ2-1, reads DAMVIQNPRYQVTQFGKPVTLSCSQTLNHNVMYWYQQKSSQAPKLLFHYYDKDFNNEADTPDNFQSRRPNTSFCFLDIRSPGLGDTAMYLCATSRLTSLPVNEQFFGPGTRLTVL.

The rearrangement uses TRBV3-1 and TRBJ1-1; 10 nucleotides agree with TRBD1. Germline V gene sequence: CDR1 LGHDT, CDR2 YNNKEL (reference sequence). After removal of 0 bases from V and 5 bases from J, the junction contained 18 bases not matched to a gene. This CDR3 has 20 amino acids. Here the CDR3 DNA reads TGTGCCAGCAGCCAAGATAGCAGGGACAGGGGTAACGGGGTGAGGACTGAAGCTTTCTTT. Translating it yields CASSQDSRDRGNGVRTEAFF.

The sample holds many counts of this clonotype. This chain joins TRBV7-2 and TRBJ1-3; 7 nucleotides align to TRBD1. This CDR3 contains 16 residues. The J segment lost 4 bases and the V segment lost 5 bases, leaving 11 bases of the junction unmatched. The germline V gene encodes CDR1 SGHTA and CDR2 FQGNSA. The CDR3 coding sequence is TGTGCCAGCAGCGCACAGTCCCTCAGGGGGGGAAACACCATATATTTT. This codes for CASSAQSLRGGNTIYF.

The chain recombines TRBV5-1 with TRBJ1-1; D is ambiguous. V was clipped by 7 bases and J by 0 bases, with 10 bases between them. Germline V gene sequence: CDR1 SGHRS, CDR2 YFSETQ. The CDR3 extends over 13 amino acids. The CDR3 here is CASSEEMNTEAFF. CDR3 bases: TGCGCCAGCTCCGAAGAGATGAACACTGAAGCTTTCTTT.

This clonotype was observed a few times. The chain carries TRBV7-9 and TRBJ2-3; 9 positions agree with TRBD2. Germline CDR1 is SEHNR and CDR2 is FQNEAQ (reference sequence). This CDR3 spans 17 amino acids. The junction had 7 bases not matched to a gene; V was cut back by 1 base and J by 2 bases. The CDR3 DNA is TGTGCCAGCAGCTTAGTATGGCGGGAGGGCCCCACAGATACGCAGTATTTT. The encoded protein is CASSLVWREGPTDTQYF.

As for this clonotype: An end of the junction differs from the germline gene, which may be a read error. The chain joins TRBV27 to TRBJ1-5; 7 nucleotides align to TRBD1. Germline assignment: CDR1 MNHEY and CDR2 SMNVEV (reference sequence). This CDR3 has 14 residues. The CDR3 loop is CASRPRGINRPQHF. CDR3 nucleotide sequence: TGTGCCAGCCGACCCAGGGGGATCAATCGGCCCCAGCATTTT.

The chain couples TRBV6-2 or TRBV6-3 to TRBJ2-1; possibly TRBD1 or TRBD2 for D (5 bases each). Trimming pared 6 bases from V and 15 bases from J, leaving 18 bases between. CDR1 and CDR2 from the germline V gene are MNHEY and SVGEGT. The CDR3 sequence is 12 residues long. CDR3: CASSPEGSSRFF. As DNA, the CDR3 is TGTGCCAGCAGCCCCGAGGGGTCTAGTCGGTTCTTC.

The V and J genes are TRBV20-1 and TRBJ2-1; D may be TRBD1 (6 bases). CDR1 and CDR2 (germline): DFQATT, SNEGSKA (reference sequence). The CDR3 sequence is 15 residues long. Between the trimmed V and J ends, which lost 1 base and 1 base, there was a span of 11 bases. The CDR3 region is CSARVGHISYNEQFF. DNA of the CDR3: TGCAGTGCTAGAGTGGGACATATTTCCTACAATGAGCAGTTCTTC.

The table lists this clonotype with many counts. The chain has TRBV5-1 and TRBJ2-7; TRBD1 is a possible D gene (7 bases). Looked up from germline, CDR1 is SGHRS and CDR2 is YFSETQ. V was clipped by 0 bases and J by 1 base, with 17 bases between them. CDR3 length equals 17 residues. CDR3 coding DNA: TGCGCCAGCAGCTTGGGGGACACAGGGGAGGAATCCTACGAGCAGTACTTC. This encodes CASSLGDTGEESYEQYF.

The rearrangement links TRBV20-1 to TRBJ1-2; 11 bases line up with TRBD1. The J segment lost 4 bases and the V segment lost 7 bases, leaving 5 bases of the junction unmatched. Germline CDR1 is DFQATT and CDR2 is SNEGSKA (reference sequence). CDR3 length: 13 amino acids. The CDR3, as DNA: TGCAGTGTGTGGGACAGGGGGTCCTATGGCTACACCTTC. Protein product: CSVWDRGSYGYTF.